This T cell receptor (beta chain) is drawn from a study of shared clonotypes between healthy human individuals (dated by TCRdb to about 2020). Background on the whole study: The cohort comprised two women and three men aged 18 to 49 years. For each donor, CD4 naive and CD4 memory were each run on three plates, CD8 naive on two plates, and CD8 memory on one plate. Per donor, leukapheresis produced somewhere between about 0.9 and 9.5 billion PBMCs. To increase sequencing depth and limit assay-specific biases, different laboratories used diverse techniques to prepare libraries and sequence TCR repertoires. The study deeply sequenced blood TCR repertoires of 5 or 6 healthy adults to estimate repertoire size and the extent of clonotype sharing between individuals. The research as a whole found: Sampling was restricted to blood, and TCR repertoires in tissue are likely to differ from TCR repertoires in blood. Approximately 5% of naive CD4, around 4% of naive CD8, 2.3% of memory CD4, and approximately 0.4% of memory CD8 clonotypes were shared across several donors. Compared with non-shared clonotypes, the clonotypes found in all four sorted-subset donors had higher generation probabilities. Because the study included a small number of donors, the genetic and exposure-history diversity represented was limited. Even with the large sequencing depth, rarefaction of the sorted-subset datasets indicated that sequencing was incomplete. Based on pairwise subsampling, the degree of clonotype sharing among donors was expected to be affected by sequencing depth. Naive subsets generally had larger estimated clonotype richness than memory subsets did.

Using the deep immunoSEQ assay, multiplex PCR amplified TCR CDR3 regions from genomic DNA. Extracted genomic DNA from each cell subset was distributed evenly across all wells of several immunoSEQ 96-well plates, and each plate was treated as a replicate. Each replicate PCR for sorted subsets received roughly 0.2 ug genomic DNA, equal to about 30,000 T cell genomes. The purified libraries were quantified using a Qubit 3.0 fluorometer, sized with a Bioanalyzer 2100, and then quantified again using the KAPA Library Quantification kit. A separate single-read 150-cycle Illumina NextSeq 550 flow cell was used to sequence each immunoSEQ 96-well plate. Per the original workflow: Because only junctional sequences without quality scores were contained in the immunoSEQ output, filtering matching that applied to full-length reads could not be performed. Sequences were annotated with PyIR, a Python wrapper for IgBLAST v1.9, using IMGT germline references to assign V/J genes and CDR3. Reads were removed for weak V/J assignments (E-value above 1e-6), missing CDR3, stop codons, out-of-frame junctions, or ambiguous translated residues. V3J clonotypes were defined as sequences sharing the same inferred V gene, J gene, and CDR3 amino acid sequence. Percentage overlap between repertoires was computed as shared unique clonotypes divided by the size of the smaller repertoire. Three approaches were used to assess repertoire richness: RTK rarefaction, the Chao1 estimator, and Recon v2.1 estimates of unobserved clonotypes. For all TCRbeta clonotypes obtained by the gDNA method from several donors, generation probabilities were computed with OLGA. TCRdb retrieved this table from immuneACCESS and kept in-frame rearrangements only. Not all clones are present; in checked studies, unresolved V genes account for under half, and no reason is known for the remainder. V and J calls and clone size are given by that table; D and trimming were obtained from the DNA. The sample table lists roughly 700,000 clones, roughly 88% of them with a count of one. Of the sample, about a third falls within the top ten clones.

Regarding this clone: No cognate antigen has been identified for it. The input lacks base qualities; no much larger clone sits a single base away.

The donors were healthy, HIV-negative adults who had no recently reported acute infections or vaccinations. Only Caucasian adults living in Nashville, Tennessee, USA were represented among the donors. CD8 memory samples combined magnetically selected CD45RO+ cells with CCR7-negative CD45RA+ effector memory (TemRA) cells. Blood was collected by leukapheresis, and PBMCs were isolated by Ficoll-Histopaque density gradient centrifugation and then cryopreserved in liquid nitrogen vapor phase. Analytical flow cytometry was used to check the purity and quantity of each magnetically sorted T cell population. From each sorted fraction, genomic DNA was isolated and quantified by UV absorbance on a Nanodrop 2000c. Material for sequencing was memory CD8+ T cells from PBMCs. The sample's cell subset or site label is to be understood as: CD45RO+ cells pooled with CCR7-negative TemRA cells. The receptor's source is a man between 18 and 29 years old in good health. Some clones in this sample may be carry-over from other donors' samples.

The CDR3 is CASSFGSGLVGWRDTQYF. The sequence in DNA is TGTGCCAGCAGTTTTGGTTCAGGACTAGTCGGTTGGAGAGATACGCAGTATTTT. The chain is made from TRBV27 and TRBJ2-3; the junction holds 7 bases that match TRBD2. CDR1 MNHEY and CDR2 SMNVEV were looked up in the germline V gene (reference sequence). Germline trimming: 3 bases from V, 5 bases from J; junction bases outside gene matches: 17. The CDR3 measures 18 amino acids from cysteine to phenylalanine. Of all the DNA, just the CDR3 is kept, 54 bases in frame from base 1.